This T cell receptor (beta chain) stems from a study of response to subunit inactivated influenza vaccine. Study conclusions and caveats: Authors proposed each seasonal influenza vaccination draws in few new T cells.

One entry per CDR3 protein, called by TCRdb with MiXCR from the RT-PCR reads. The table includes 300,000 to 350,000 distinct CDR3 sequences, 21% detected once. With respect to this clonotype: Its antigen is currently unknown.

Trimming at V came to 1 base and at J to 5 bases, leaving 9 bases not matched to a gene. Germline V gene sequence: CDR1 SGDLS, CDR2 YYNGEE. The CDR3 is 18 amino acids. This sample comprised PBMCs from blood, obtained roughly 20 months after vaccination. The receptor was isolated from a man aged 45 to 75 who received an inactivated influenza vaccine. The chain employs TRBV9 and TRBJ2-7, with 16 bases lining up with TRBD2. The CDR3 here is CASSVTGLAGGPFDEQYF. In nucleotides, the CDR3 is TGTGCCAGCAGCGTAACGGGACTAGCGGGAGGGCCTTTCGACGAGCAGTACTTC. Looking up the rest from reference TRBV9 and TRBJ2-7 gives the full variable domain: DSGVTQTPKHLITATGQRVTLRCSPRSGDLSVYWYQQSLDQGLQFLIQYYNGEERAKGNILERFSAQQFPDLHSELNLSSLELGDSALYFCASSVTGLAGGPFDEQYFGPGTRLTVT.